Each of the 13 T cell receptor beta chains below was sequenced from the same sample in a study of T cells in localized non-small cell lung cancer. Method: immunoSEQ multiplex PCR; TCRdb's copy keeps in-frame clones and lacks some. The data contain fewer than 3,000 clones, about 26% of them seen just once; the ten biggest clones take up 7% to 10%. Sequencing used lung tumor tissue, obtained before any cancer treatment. The receptors stem from a male donor aged 60 or over with stage II squamous cell lung carcinoma.

This clone was counted only a few times. V usage is TRBV9 and J usage is TRBJ2-2; either TRBD1 or TRBD2 may supply D (5 bases each). Germline values: CDR1 SGDLS, CDR2 YYNGEE. The germline V and J ends were trimmed by 5 bases and 6 bases, with 11 bases remaining between them. This CDR3 region has 13 residues. Here the CDR3 reads CASRAGTAGELFF. In DNA form, the CDR3 reads TGTGCCAGCAGGGCCGGGACGGCCGGGGAGCTGTTTTTT.

The rearrangement uses TRBV11-3 and TRBJ1-1; no clear D. The V end was cut by 5 bases, the J end by 7 bases, with 17 bases between. CDR1 is SGHNT and CDR2 is YENEEA in the germline V gene. The CDR3 length is 14 residues. The CDR3 reads CASSKGGRRHEAFF. In nucleotides, the CDR3 is TGTGCCAGCAGCAAGGGCGGCAGGAGACATGAAGCTTTCTTT.

In this sample, this clone is medium-sized. V is TRBV6-8 and J is TRBJ2-1; 7 bases are shared with TRBD2. V dropped 0 bases and J dropped 2; count of bases not matched to a gene: 4. The CDR3 consists of 16 residues. Germline assignment: CDR1 MNHGY and CDR2 SAAAGT. CDR3 coding DNA: TGTGCCAGCAGTTACTCGCCTAGCGGTACCTACAATGAGCAGTTCTTC. Encoded protein: CASSYSPSGTYNEQFF.

A remark on this clone: At one end the junction does not follow the germline gene, possibly because of a read error. This chain joins TRBV6-4 and TRBJ1-2, with D unclear. Germline assignment: CDR1 MRHNA and CDR2 SNTAGT. There are 11 residues in the CDR3. CDR3 sequence: CATSQGSEYTF. The CDR3 DNA is TGTGCCACCAGTCAAGGGTCTGAATACACCTTC.

This clone appeared a few times. The V gene is TRBV2, the J gene TRBJ2-7; D not resolved. The CDR3 runs 12 residues. Trimming took 8 bases from V and 7 from J, leaving 15 bases between them. The germline gives CDR1 SNHLY, CDR2 FYNNEI. The CDR3 spells CASRRALREQYF. CDR3 DNA: TGTGCCAGCCGCCGGGCCCTTAGGGAGCAGTACTTC.

This clone is judged medium-sized. The chain has TRBV11-3 and TRBJ1-1; 7 bases agree with TRBD1. This CDR3 is built from 16 residues. The V segment lost 5 bases and the J segment 4 bases; nucleotides outside the gene matches: 13. Germline loops: CDR1 SGHNT, CDR2 YENEEA. The CDR3 coding sequence is TGTGCCAGCAGCGCCCCCTTATTGGCAGGGGGCACTGAAGCTTTCTTT. Its translation is CASSAPLLAGGTEAFF.

By proportion, this clone is medium-sized (0.01 to 0.1%). The V gene is TRBV9, the J gene TRBJ2-1, with D perhaps matching TRBD2 (5 bases). The germline V gene has CDR1 SGDLS and CDR2 YYNGEE. The CDR3 covers 14 residues. Trimming stripped 3 bases from V and 2 bases from J, with 9 bases between. CDR3 DNA: TGTGCCAGCAGCGGAACCGGGACCTACAATGAGCAGTTCTTC. The encoded protein is CASSGTGTYNEQFF.

This clone was counted only a few times. J is TRBJ2-7 and V is TRBV6-8, with D uncertain. This CDR3 has 12 amino acids. Germline V gene lookup returns CDR1 MNHGY and CDR2 SAAAGT. The V end was cut by 5 bases, the J end by 7 bases, with 12 bases between. Here the CDR3 DNA reads TGTGCCAGCAGTCCAGGCTCCCGGGAGCAGTACTTC. Its protein product is CASSPGSREQYF.

V and J are TRBV6-8 and TRBJ2-7; D is undetermined. Deletions cut 4 bases from V and 2 bases from J, with 12 bases between. The CDR3 covers 14 residues. Germline V gene lookup returns CDR1 MNHGY and CDR2 SAAAGT. CDR3 in amino acids: CASSSTTGAYEQYF. CDR3 coding DNA: TGTGCCAGCAGTTCCACGACTGGGGCCTACGAGCAGTACTTC.

This rearrangement joins TRBV28 to TRBJ2-7; 7 nucleotides match TRBD1. Germline V gives CDR1 MDHEN, CDR2 SYDVKM. The length of the CDR3 is 13 residues. V was pared by 6 bases and J by 1 base, with 3 bases of the junction left unmatched. The CDR3 nucleotides read TGTGCCAGCAGCTCGGGACAGTCCTACGAGCAGTACTTC. Its translation: CASSSGQSYEQYF.

This clone was seen a handful of times. The rearrangement links TRBV6-8 to TRBJ1-2, with TRBD1 identical over 9 bases. Trimming at V came to 5 bases and at J to 4 bases, leaving 8 bases not matched to a gene. This CDR3 is built from 15 residues. CDR1 is MNHGY, CDR2 SAAAGT, per germline. CDR3 residues: CASSKSTGGGYGYTF. For the CDR3, the DNA is TGTGCCAGCAGTAAAAGTACAGGGGGCGGCTATGGCTACACCTTC.

The rearrangement uses TRBV11-3 and TRBJ1-4; D unresolved. CDR1 SGHNT and CDR2 YENEEA come from the germline V gene. The CDR3 consists of 16 residues. Trimming removed 1 base from V and 4 bases from J, with 13 bases in between. The CDR3 DNA reads TGTGCCAGCAGCTTAGGCATCAAAGCAAGTAATGAAAAACTGTTTTTT. Translation: CASSLGIKASNEKLFF.

V and J are TRBV19 and TRBJ1-2; D remains unclear. CDR3 size: 12 residues. CDR1 and CDR2 (germline): LNHDA, SQIVND (reference sequence). Between the trimmed V and J ends, which lost 3 bases and 8 bases, there was a span of 10 bases. CDR3 sequence: CASSIGQNGYTF. DNA for the CDR3: TGTGCCAGTAGTATCGGGCAGAACGGCTACACCTTC.